This is a list of T cell receptor beta chains from one sample in a study of Graves' ophthalmopathy and Graves' hyperthyroidism. TCRdb passed the multiplex PCR reads through MiXCR, listing each CDR3 protein once. This sample carries hundreds of thousands of distinct CDR3 sequences, around 50% of them seen once, and the ten largest clones take approximately 51%. Sequenced sample: peripheral blood. These TCRs come from an adult man with Graves' ophthalmopathy. Each CDR3 is given with its conserved first and last residue. Each record gives: V gene, D gene, J gene, clone size, CDR3 DNA, CDR3 protein. A D gene is named only where the DNA matches it firmly. Clone size is given for some rows only: seen once, a few or many times, or a class if the clone is expanded.

v_gene: TRBV29-1; d_gene: .; j_gene: TRBJ2-5; abundance: .; CDR3nt: TGCAGCGTTAGCCAAGGGGCGGGATCCCAAGAGACCCAGTACTTC; CDR3aa: CSVSQGAGSQETQYF
v_gene: TRBV25-1; d_gene: TRBD2; j_gene: TRBJ2-7; abundance: few; CDR3nt: TGTGCCAGCAGTGATTTAACGGGGGGCTCCTACGAGCAGTACTTC; CDR3aa: CASSDLTGGSYEQYF
v_gene: TRBV19; d_gene: TRBD1; j_gene: TRBJ1-1; abundance: .; CDR3nt: TGTGCCAGTAGTATTGGGACAGGGGGAGCTTTCTTT; CDR3aa: CASSIGTGGAFF
v_gene: TRBV7-9; d_gene: TRBD2; j_gene: TRBJ2-2; abundance: few; CDR3nt: TGTGCCAGCAGCTTAGATTTCGGGGGGGCCCACACCGGGGAGCTGTTTTTT; CDR3aa: CASSLDFGGAHTGELFF
v_gene: TRBV7-2; d_gene: .; j_gene: TRBJ2-5; abundance: .; CDR3nt: TGTGCCAGCAGCTTTACCGGGACCGTTCAAGAGACCCAGTACTTC; CDR3aa: CASSFTGTVQETQYF
v_gene: TRBV20-1; d_gene: .; j_gene: TRBJ2-5; abundance: .; CDR3nt: TGCAGTGGGGGGGTCGGCGGGAGAGGGGGGACCCAGTACTTC; CDR3aa: CSGGVGGRGGTQYF
v_gene: TRBV7-2; d_gene: .; j_gene: TRBJ2-5; abundance: few; CDR3nt: TGTGCCAGCAGCTCCGGCCCGCACCGAACCCAGTACTTC; CDR3aa: CASSSGPHRTQYF
v_gene: TRBV6-5; d_gene: .; j_gene: TRBJ1-1; abundance: .; CDR3nt: TGTGCCAGCAGTTACCCTAACATGGGGACTGAAGCTTTCTTT; CDR3aa: CASSYPNMGTEAFF
v_gene: TRBV24-1; d_gene: .; j_gene: TRBJ2-7; abundance: few; CDR3nt: TGTGCCACCAGTGATCGACAGACGACCTCCTACGAGCAGTACTTC; CDR3aa: CATSDRQTTSYEQYF
v_gene: TRBV9; d_gene: TRBD1; j_gene: TRBJ1-6; abundance: few; CDR3nt: TGTGCCAGCAGTGGACAGGGGGTTTCACCCCTCCACTTT; CDR3aa: CASSGQGVSPLHF
v_gene: TRBV12-3/TRBV12-4; d_gene: TRBD1; j_gene: TRBJ2-7; abundance: .; CDR3nt: TGTGCCAGCAGTTTAGCGAGCCGGGACAGGGGGTACGAGCAGTACTTC; CDR3aa: CASSLASRDRGYEQYF
v_gene: TRBV12-3/TRBV12-4; d_gene: .; j_gene: TRBJ2-5; abundance: .; CDR3nt: TGTGCCAGCAGGGACAGCTTACAAGAGGCCCAGTACTTC; CDR3aa: CASRDSLQEAQYF
v_gene: TRBV9; d_gene: TRBD2; j_gene: TRBJ2-3; abundance: few; CDR3nt: TGTGCCAGCAGCGCCGGGACTAGCAGTACAGATACGCAGTATTTT; CDR3aa: CASSAGTSSTDTQYF
v_gene: TRBV24-1; d_gene: TRBD2; j_gene: TRBJ2-2; abundance: .; CDR3nt: TGTGCCACCACTAGCGGGAGGGACACCGGGGAGCTGTTTTTT; CDR3aa: CATTSGRDTGELFF
v_gene: TRBV9; d_gene: .; j_gene: TRBJ1-6; abundance: few; CDR3nt: TGTGCCAGCAGCGTAGCAGTTAATTCACCCCTCCACTTT; CDR3aa: CASSVAVNSPLHF
v_gene: TRBV7-3; d_gene: TRBD1; j_gene: TRBJ2-5; abundance: few; CDR3nt: TGTGCCAGCAGCCTCTCCGGGACAGGGAAGGAGACCCAGTACTTC; CDR3aa: CASSLSGTGKETQYF
v_gene: TRBV14; d_gene: .; j_gene: TRBJ1-6; abundance: .; CDR3nt: TGTGCCAGCAGAAGGGAAGTTAATTCACCCCTCCACTTT; CDR3aa: CASRREVNSPLHF
v_gene: TRBV5-1; d_gene: TRBD1; j_gene: TRBJ1-6; abundance: .; CDR3nt: TGCGCCAGCAGACTCGGGACAGATAATAATTCACCCCTCCACTTT; CDR3aa: CASRLGTDNNSPLHF
v_gene: TRBV20-1; d_gene: TRBD1; j_gene: TRBJ1-6; abundance: many; CDR3nt: TGCAGTGCTAGGGGGGGACAGACCAATTCACCCCTCCACTTT; CDR3aa: CSARGGQTNSPLHF
v_gene: TRBV10-1; d_gene: TRBD1; j_gene: TRBJ2-2; abundance: few; CDR3nt: TGCGCCAGCAGTCCCACAGGGGGCCGAACCGGGGAGCTGTTTTTT; CDR3aa: CASSPTGGRTGELFF
v_gene: TRBV4-2; d_gene: TRBD2; j_gene: TRBJ2-2; abundance: .; CDR3nt: TGTGCCAGCAGCCCCATGGGTAGCGGGATTAACACCGGGGAGCTGTTTTTT; CDR3aa: CASSPMGSGINTGELFF
v_gene: TRBV18; d_gene: .; j_gene: TRBJ2-6; abundance: .; CDR3nt: TGTGCCAGCTCACCAGTCTCTGGGGCCAACGTCCTGACTTTC; CDR3aa: CASSPVSGANVLTF
v_gene: TRBV7-2; d_gene: TRBD2; j_gene: TRBJ2-6; abundance: .; CDR3nt: TGTGCCAGCAGCGCGGGGACTAGCGTCCTGACTTTC; CDR3aa: CASSAGTSVLTF
v_gene: TRBV3-1; d_gene: .; j_gene: TRBJ2-7; abundance: few; CDR3nt: TGTGCCAGCAGCCAACAATGGTCCTACGAGCAGTACTTC; CDR3aa: CASSQQWSYEQYF
v_gene: TRBV9; d_gene: TRBD1; j_gene: TRBJ1-6; abundance: .; CDR3nt: TGTGCCAGCAGTGACCCCACCGGGACAGGGCGTTCACCCCTCCACTTT; CDR3aa: CASSDPTGTGRSPLHF
v_gene: TRBV20-1; d_gene: TRBD1; j_gene: TRBJ2-2; abundance: .; CDR3nt: TGCAGTGCTAGAGATAGGGTCAGGGGGCAAGCCGGGGAGCCGTTTTTT; CDR3aa: CSARDRVRGQAGEPFF
v_gene: TRBV5-4; d_gene: TRBD1; j_gene: TRBJ2-7; abundance: .; CDR3nt: TGTGCCAGCAGCCTCCGGGACAGGGCCCCCTACGAGCAGTACTTC; CDR3aa: CASSLRDRAPYEQYF
v_gene: TRBV6-5; d_gene: TRBD2; j_gene: TRBJ2-7; abundance: .; CDR3nt: TGTGCCAGCAGACTCACCGGCGGGAGCTTCTACGAGCAGTACTTC; CDR3aa: CASRLTGGSFYEQYF
v_gene: TRBV9; d_gene: .; j_gene: TRBJ1-3; abundance: .; CDR3nt: TGTGCCAGCAGCGTAGAACCGCTGAGCTCTGGAAACACCATATATTTT; CDR3aa: CASSVEPLSSGNTIYF
v_gene: TRBV7-9; d_gene: .; j_gene: TRBJ2-7; abundance: few; CDR3nt: TGTGCCAGCAGCTCCGGGGAGGCAACCGAGCAGTACTTC; CDR3aa: CASSSGEATEQYF
v_gene: TRBV10-3; d_gene: .; j_gene: TRBJ2-7; abundance: .; CDR3nt: TGTGCCATCAGTGACTCGGCCTACGAGCAGTACTTC; CDR3aa: CAISDSAYEQYF
v_gene: TRBV19; d_gene: .; j_gene: TRBJ2-6; abundance: .; CDR3nt: TGTGCCAGTAGTAGGCAGGGCGACGCTGGGGCCAACGTCCTGACTTTC; CDR3aa: CASSRQGDAGANVLTF
v_gene: TRBV9; d_gene: .; j_gene: TRBJ1-3; abundance: few; CDR3nt: TGTGCCAGCAGCGTAGCCATGGGCAGTTCTGGAAACACCATATATTTT; CDR3aa: CASSVAMGSSGNTIYF
v_gene: TRBV5-1; d_gene: .; j_gene: TRBJ1-2; abundance: few; CDR3nt: TGCGCCAGCAGCTTGGAGGGACAACCATATGGCTACACCTTC; CDR3aa: CASSLEGQPYGYTF
v_gene: TRBV9; d_gene: .; j_gene: TRBJ2-7; abundance: .; CDR3nt: TGTGCCAGCAGCGTAGGACAGGAGGGCTACGAGCAGTACTTC; CDR3aa: CASSVGQEGYEQYF
v_gene: TRBV29-1; d_gene: .; j_gene: TRBJ1-4; abundance: few; CDR3nt: TGCAGCGTTGGGGCAGGGCGGGGAGTAACTAATGAAAAACTGTTTTTT; CDR3aa: CSVGAGRGVTNEKLFF
v_gene: TRBV6-1; d_gene: TRBD2; j_gene: TRBJ2-2; abundance: .; CDR3nt: TGTGCCAGCACGGTAGCGGGAGGTGGCGGGGAGCTGTTTTTT; CDR3aa: CASTVAGGGGELFF
v_gene: TRBV12-3/TRBV12-4; d_gene: .; j_gene: TRBJ2-2; abundance: once; CDR3nt: TGTGCTAGTGGTTCCCGAACGGGGGAGCTGTTTTTT; CDR3aa: CASGSRTGELFF
v_gene: TRBV12-3/TRBV12-4; d_gene: TRBD1; j_gene: TRBJ1-4; abundance: .; CDR3nt: TGTGCCAGCACCATCACAGGGGCATATGAAAAACTGTTTTTT; CDR3aa: CASTITGAYEKLFF
v_gene: TRBV29-1; d_gene: .; j_gene: TRBJ2-7; abundance: many; CDR3nt: TGCAGCGCCTCACAGTCCGGTGGCAAGCAGTACTTC; CDR3aa: CSASQSGGKQYF
v_gene: TRBV2; d_gene: .; j_gene: TRBJ1-1; abundance: many; CDR3nt: TGTGCCAGCAGTCCCGATCCCTGGAGTTTCACTGAAGCTTTCTTT; CDR3aa: CASSPDPWSFTEAFF
v_gene: TRBV7-9; d_gene: TRBD2; j_gene: TRBJ2-5; abundance: once; CDR3nt: TGTGCCAGCAGCCATGGACTAGCGGGGGGTCTAGAGACCCAGTACTTC; CDR3aa: CASSHGLAGGLETQYF
v_gene: TRBV15; d_gene: .; j_gene: TRBJ1-5; abundance: .; CDR3nt: TGTGCTAGAGTTACGGCGAATCAGCCCCAGCATTTT; CDR3aa: CARVTANQPQHF
v_gene: TRBV20-1; d_gene: TRBD2; j_gene: TRBJ2-5; abundance: .; CDR3nt: TGCAGTGCTAGAACTGGACTAGTCCGTCGGGAGACCCAGTACTTC; CDR3aa: CSARTGLVRRETQYF
v_gene: TRBV5-8; d_gene: TRBD1; j_gene: TRBJ1-2; abundance: .; CDR3nt: TGTGCCAGCAGCTACGGAGGGCAGGGGGATTATGGCTACACCTTC; CDR3aa: CASSYGGQGDYGYTF
v_gene: TRBV29-1; d_gene: .; j_gene: TRBJ2-5; abundance: .; CDR3nt: TGCAGCGTTGAATGGACACTCCAAGAGACCCAGTACTTC; CDR3aa: CSVEWTLQETQYF
v_gene: TRBV10-3; d_gene: TRBD1; j_gene: TRBJ2-7; abundance: .; CDR3nt: TGTGCCAGCGGAATGGGGACAGGGACGTACGAGCAGTACTTC; CDR3aa: CASGMGTGTYEQYF
v_gene: TRBV5-1; d_gene: .; j_gene: TRBJ2-7; abundance: few; CDR3nt: TGCGCCAGCAGCTCTAACGACTACTACGAGCAGTACTTC; CDR3aa: CASSSNDYYEQYF
v_gene: TRBV5-8; d_gene: .; j_gene: TRBJ1-5; abundance: few; CDR3nt: TGTGCCAGCAGCTTGACGACGGCTAGCAATCAGCCCCAGCATTTT; CDR3aa: CASSLTTASNQPQHF
v_gene: TRBV11-1; d_gene: .; j_gene: TRBJ2-3; abundance: .; CDR3nt: TGTGCCAGCAGCCCCGGACTGGATATGGATACGCAGTATTTT; CDR3aa: CASSPGLDMDTQYF
v_gene: TRBV9; d_gene: .; j_gene: TRBJ1-6; abundance: .; CDR3nt: TGTGCCAGCAGCGTAGCTGGGACAAGGAATTCACCCCTCCACTTT; CDR3aa: CASSVAGTRNSPLHF
v_gene: TRBV9; d_gene: .; j_gene: TRBJ1-5; abundance: .; CDR3nt: TGTGCCAGCAGCGTAGCTATGACAGGCCTCATAGGTGGTCAGCCCCAGCATTTT; CDR3aa: CASSVAMTGLIGGQPQHF
v_gene: TRBV5-1; d_gene: TRBD1; j_gene: TRBJ1-1; abundance: many; CDR3nt: TGCGCCAGCAGCCAAAACGAGGGGGCGAAAGCTTTCTTT; CDR3aa: CASSQNEGAKAFF
v_gene: TRBV19; d_gene: .; j_gene: TRBJ1-2; abundance: .; CDR3nt: TGTGCCAGCGCTACAACCACAGGGAACGGCTACACCTTC; CDR3aa: CASATTTGNGYTF
v_gene: TRBV7-9; d_gene: .; j_gene: TRBJ1-5; abundance: many; CDR3nt: TGTGCTGGAGAGGGATTCCCTTCTGGACAGCCACGATTCTATAGCAATCAGCCCCAGCATTTT; CDR3aa: CAGEGFPSGQPRFYSNQPQHF
v_gene: TRBV7-9; d_gene: .; j_gene: TRBJ1-1; abundance: .; CDR3nt: TGTGCCAGCAGCCCGGTACAGGGGAACACTGAAGCTTTCTTT; CDR3aa: CASSPVQGNTEAFF
v_gene: TRBV20-1; d_gene: .; j_gene: TRBJ2-7; abundance: few; CDR3nt: TGCAGTGCCCCGAGCCCCTACGAGCAGTACTTC; CDR3aa: CSAPSPYEQYF
v_gene: TRBV20-1; d_gene: .; j_gene: TRBJ2-6; abundance: few; CDR3nt: TGCAGTGCTAGACTAGTGACCGGGGCCAACGTCCTGACTTTC; CDR3aa: CSARLVTGANVLTF